This entry concerns a single T cell receptor (beta chain). The antigen remains undetermined. From germline, CDR1 is KGHSH and CDR2 LQKENI. The length of the CDR3 is 16 residues. Trimming took 4 bases from V and 6 from J; bases not matched to a gene: 10. The data are from a study of cytomegalovirus exposure and HLA in healthy donors. Study-level information: In an earlier analysis, approximately 120 million unique TCR beta sequences were found from 150 million to 200 million T cells. Study-level results: A list of around 160 TCR beta chains associated with cytomegalovirus was given. A later look showed TCR association rates differing by HLA locus, highest for DRB1 and lowest for HLA-C. Whilst most TCR sequences proved rare, a subset of public TCRs occurred across many donors.

The PCR had 60 Vbeta and 13 Jbeta primers. Sequencing used immunoSEQ multiplex PCR; TCRdb keeps in-frame clones, though not all of them. The data show about 160,000 clones, approximately 75% seen once. The receptor's source is a man in his fifties or sixties in good health and CMV-seropositive. Source material: PBMCs. J is TRBJ2-2 and V is TRBV18; 8 nucleotides agree with TRBD2. CDR3 in amino acids: CASSRAGLGTPGELFF. Here the CDR3 DNA reads TGTGCCAGCTCACGAGCGGGACTAGGAACCCCCGGGGAGCTGTTTTTT.